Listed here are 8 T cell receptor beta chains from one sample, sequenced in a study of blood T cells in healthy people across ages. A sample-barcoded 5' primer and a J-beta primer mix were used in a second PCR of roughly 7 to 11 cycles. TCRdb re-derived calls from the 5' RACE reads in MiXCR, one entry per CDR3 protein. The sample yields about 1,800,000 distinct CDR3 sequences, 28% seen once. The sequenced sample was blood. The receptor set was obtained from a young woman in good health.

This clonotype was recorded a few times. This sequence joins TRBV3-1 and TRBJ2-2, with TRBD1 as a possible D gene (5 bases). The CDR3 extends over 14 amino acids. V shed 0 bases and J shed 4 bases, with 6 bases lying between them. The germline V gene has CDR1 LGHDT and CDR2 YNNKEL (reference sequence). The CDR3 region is CASSQDRVTGELFF. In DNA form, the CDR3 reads TGTGCCAGCAGCCAAGACAGGGTCACCGGGGAGCTGTTTTTT.

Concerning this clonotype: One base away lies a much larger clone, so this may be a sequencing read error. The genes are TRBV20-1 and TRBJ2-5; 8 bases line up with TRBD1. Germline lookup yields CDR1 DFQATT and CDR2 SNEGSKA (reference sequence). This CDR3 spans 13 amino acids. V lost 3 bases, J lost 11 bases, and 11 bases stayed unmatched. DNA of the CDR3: TGCAGTGCTAGCCCGGGAAACAGGGGGAAGCAGTACTTC. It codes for CSASPGNRGKQYF.

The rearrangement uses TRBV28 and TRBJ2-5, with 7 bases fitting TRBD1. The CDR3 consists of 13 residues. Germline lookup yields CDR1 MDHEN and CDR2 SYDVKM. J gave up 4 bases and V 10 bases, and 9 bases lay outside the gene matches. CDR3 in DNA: TGTGCCACCACTACAGGGGTGCTAGAGACCCAGTACTTC. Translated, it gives CATTTGVLETQYF.

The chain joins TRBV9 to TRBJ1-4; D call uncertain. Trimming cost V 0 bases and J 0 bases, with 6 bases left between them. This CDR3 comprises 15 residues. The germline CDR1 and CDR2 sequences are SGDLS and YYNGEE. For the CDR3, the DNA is TGTGCCAGCAGCGTAGGTCCAGCAACTAATGAAAAACTGTTTTTT. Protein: CASSVGPATNEKLFF.

CDR3 residues: CASSLGINSGANVLTF. The CDR3 DNA follows: TGTGCCAGCTCACTCGGGATCAACTCTGGGGCCAACGTCCTGACTTTC. The J gene is TRBJ2-6, the V gene TRBV18, with D perhaps TRBD2 (5 bases). Trimming pared 4 bases from V and 0 bases from J, leaving 10 bases between. The CDR3 spans 16 residues. CDR1 and CDR2 (germline): KGHSH, LQKENI.

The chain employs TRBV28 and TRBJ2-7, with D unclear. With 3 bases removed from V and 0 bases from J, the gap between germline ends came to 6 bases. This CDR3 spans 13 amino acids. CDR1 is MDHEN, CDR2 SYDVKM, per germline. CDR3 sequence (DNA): TGTGCCAGCAGTTTCGTGAGCTCCTACGAGCAGTACTTC. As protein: CASSFVSSYEQYF.

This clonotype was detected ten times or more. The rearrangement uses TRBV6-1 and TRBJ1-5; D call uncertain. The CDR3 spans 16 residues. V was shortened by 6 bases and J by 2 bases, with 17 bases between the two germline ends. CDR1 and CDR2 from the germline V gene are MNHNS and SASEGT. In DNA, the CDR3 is TGTGCCAGCAGGGGCCAGCTCTTAACGGGCAATCAGCCCCAGCATTTT. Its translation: CASRGQLLTGNQPQHF.

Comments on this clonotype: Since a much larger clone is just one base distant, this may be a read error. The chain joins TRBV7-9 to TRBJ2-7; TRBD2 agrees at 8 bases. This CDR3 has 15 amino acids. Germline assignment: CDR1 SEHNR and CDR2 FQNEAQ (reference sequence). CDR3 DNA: TGTGCCCGCAGCTTAGAAGCGGGAGTTTCCTACGAGCAGTACTTC. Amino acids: CARSLEAGVSYEQYF. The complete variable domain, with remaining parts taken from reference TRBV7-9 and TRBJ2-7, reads DTGVSQNPRHKITKRGQNVTFRCDPISEHNRLYWYRQTLGQGPEFLTYFQNEAQLEKSRLLSDRFSAERPKGSFSTLEIQRTEQGDSAMYLCARSLEAGVSYEQYFGPGTRLTVT.